This T cell receptor beta chain originates from a study of blood T cell repertoires in COVID-19. About the study: Acute and convalescent COVID-19 samples came from the United States, Italy and Spain.

Trimming stripped 0 bases from V and 2 bases from J, with 9 bases between. Per germline, CDR1 SGHTA and CDR2 FQGTGA. The CDR3 has 15 amino acids. In the original processing: Scientists estimated how many nucleated cells there were by amplifying reference gene primers. The data were produced by immunoSEQ multiplex PCR, yet TCRdb's version contains in-frame clones alone and is incomplete. That table furnishes V, J and clone size, whereas the DNA furnished D and trimming. Among a few hundred thousand clones listed, about 89% were seen once. This clonotype was obtained from a woman aged 25 to 45 who had recovered from COVID-19. The material sequenced was PBMCs or T cells enriched from blood (not recorded which). V gene TRBV7-3 combines with J gene TRBJ2-3; TRBD2 might be the D (6 bases). The DNA of the CDR3 is TGTGCCAGCAGCTTAACCCGGACTATCACAGATACGCAGTATTTT. Residues: CASSLTRTITDTQYF.